The 16 T cell receptor beta chains given below trace back to one sample, sequenced in a study of blood T cell repertoires in COVID-19. Only in-frame clones appear in the TCRdb table, and some are missing; sequencing was by immunoSEQ multiplex PCR. Of almost 500,000 clones detected, around nine tenths appear once; the ten largest clones hold 7% to 10%. The sample was PBMCs or T cells enriched from blood (not recorded which). These TCRs come from a woman aged 55 to 70 who had recovered from COVID-19.

The rearrangement links TRBV11-3 to TRBJ1-3; D remains ambiguous. V gave up 3 bases and J gave up 2 bases, with 11 bases separating them. CDR3 size: 15 residues. The germline V gene has CDR1 SGHNT and CDR2 YENEEA. The CDR3 reads CASSFRGTTGNTIYF. CDR3 DNA sequence: TGTGCCAGCAGCTTTCGGGGTACGACTGGAAACACCATATATTTT.

This clone was counted a few times. V usage is TRBV7-6 and J usage is TRBJ1-2; D perhaps matches TRBD1 (5 bases). CDR1 is SGHVS, CDR2 FNYEAQ, per germline. This CDR3 has 15 amino acids. Trimming left V 1 base short and J 5 bases short, with 14 bases between. For the CDR3, the DNA is TGTGCCAGCAGCTTAGATAATGTAGGGGAATATGGCTACACCTTC. Encoded protein: CASSLDNVGEYGYTF.

This chain links TRBV6-1 with TRBJ2-2, with a weak D call TRBD1 (7 bases). CDR3 length equals 16 residues. Per germline, CDR1 MNHNS and CDR2 SASEGT. V lost 2 bases, J lost 4 bases, and 14 bases lay in between. CDR3 region: CASSERGQGGTGELFF. CDR3 nucleotide sequence: TGTGCCAGCAGTGAAAGAGGGCAGGGGGGCACCGGGGAGCTGTTTTTT.

V gene TRBV2 combines with J gene TRBJ1-6; 9 bases map to TRBD1. From germline, CDR1 is SNHLY and CDR2 FYNNEI. There are 14 residues in the CDR3. V gave up 5 bases and J gave up 10 bases; unmatched junction bases: 6. The CDR3 nucleotides read TGTGCCAGCAGTCGACAGGGGGGAGGCTCACCCCTCCACTTT. It yields the protein CASSRQGGGSPLHF.

This clone showed up just a few times. The rearrangement links TRBV11-2 to TRBJ1-2, with D possibly matching TRBD1 (6 bases). Per germline, CDR1 SGHAT and CDR2 FQNNGV. This CDR3 has 14 residues. Trimming pared 6 bases from V and 4 bases from J, leaving 15 bases between. The CDR3 protein is CASRYTGNVYGYTF. CDR3 DNA sequence: TGTGCCAGCAGGTACACAGGGAACGTCTATGGCTACACCTTC.

The V call is TRBV7-6, the J call TRBJ2-1, with 12 nucleotides matching TRBD2. The CDR3 runs 16 residues. V trimming: 1 base; J trimming: 6 bases; junction bases outside the gene matches: 4. Germline assignment: CDR1 SGHVS and CDR2 FNYEAQ. This chain's CDR3 is CASSLVLAGGLNEQFF. The CDR3 coding sequence is TGTGCCAGCAGCTTAGTACTAGCGGGGGGCCTCAATGAGCAGTTCTTC. Looking up the rest from reference TRBV7-6 and TRBJ2-1 gives the full variable domain: GAGVSQSPRYKVTKRGQDVALRCDPISGHVSLYWYRQALGQGPEFLTYFNYEAQQDKSGLPNDRFSAERPEGSISTLTIQRTEQRDSAMYRCASSLVLAGGLNEQFFGPGTRLTVL.

The rearrangement uses TRBV3-1 (or the pseudogene TRBV3-2) and TRBJ2-1, with 7 bases that match TRBD2. Germline V lookup: CDR1 LGHDT, CDR2 YNNKEL (reference sequence). CDR3 length: 15 amino acids. J was trimmed by 3 bases and V by 5 bases; bases with no gene match: 7. CDR3 nucleotides: TGTGCCAGCAGCTTCCGGGAGGCCCTCTACAATGAGCAGTTCTTC. This codes for CASSFREALYNEQFF.

The chain is built from TRBV19 and TRBJ2-3; 9 positions agree with TRBD2. This CDR3 contains 16 residues. V was pared by 6 bases and J by 5 bases, with 12 bases of the junction left unmatched. Germline V gives CDR1 LNHDA, CDR2 SQIVND (reference sequence). The CDR3 sequence is CASSTYSGGPGDTQYF. CDR3 in DNA: TGTGCCAGTAGCACCTATAGCGGGGGCCCTGGAGATACGCAGTATTTT.

V is TRBV28 and J is TRBJ1-4; 9 bases align to TRBD1. V dropped 6 bases and J dropped 12; count of bases not matched to a gene: 17. Germline V gives CDR1 MDHEN, CDR2 SYDVKM. This CDR3 region has 16 residues. The CDR3 protein is CASSILGTGHSIELFF. CDR3 nucleotide sequence: TGTGCCAGCAGCATCCTAGGGACAGGGCACTCTATAGAACTGTTTTTT.

The chain couples TRBV6-5 to TRBJ1-6, with D unresolved. Germline V gives CDR1 MNHEY, CDR2 SVGAGI. V lost 8 bases and J 6 bases, leaving 11 bases between the germline ends. The CDR3 sequence is 13 residues long. The CDR3 protein is CASYVGSNSPLHF. The CDR3 DNA reads as TGTGCCAGCTATGTCGGGAGTAATTCACCCCTCCACTTT.

This clone has just a few counts. V usage is TRBV6-2 or TRBV6-3 and J usage is TRBJ1-1; 7 nucleotides line up with TRBD1. Germline CDR1 reads MNHEY; CDR2 reads SVGEGT. The junction had 16 bases not matched to a gene; V was cut back by 6 bases and J by 0 bases. The CDR3 extends over 18 amino acids. The CDR3 coding sequence is TGTGCCAGCAGCCCACGATTTCCCGGGACAGTCATGAACACTGAAGCTTTCTTT. It translates to CASSPRFPGTVMNTEAFF.

The V and J genes are TRBV9 and TRBJ2-2; 7 nucleotides match TRBD1. J lost 3 bases, V lost 2 bases, and 1 base had no gene match. Germline CDR1 and CDR2: SGDLS and YYNGEE. This CDR3 is 14 amino acids long. The CDR3 region has the DNA TGTGCCAGCAGCGTGGGACAGCACACCGGGGAGCTGTTTTTT. Protein product: CASSVGQHTGELFF.

The rearrangement joins TRBV4-2 to TRBJ2-5, with TRBD2 identical over 8 bases. The CDR3 is 18 residues long. CDR1 LGHNA and CDR2 YNFKEQ come from the germline V gene. The J segment lost 3 bases and the V segment lost 0 bases, leaving 12 bases of the junction unmatched. The CDR3 spells CASSQEAGQSGGKETQYF. CDR3 nucleotides: TGTGCCAGCAGCCAAGAAGCAGGCCAAAGCGGGGGAAAAGAGACCCAGTACTTC.

The chain links TRBV3-1 (or the pseudogene TRBV3-2) to TRBJ2-2, with 7 positions matching TRBD2. Germline V CDR1 and CDR2: LGHDT, YNNKEL (reference sequence). J lost 6 bases, V lost 6 bases, and 10 bases had no gene match. This CDR3 has 15 residues. CDR3 nucleotide sequence: TGTGCCAGCAGACCGCGGGGGACCAAGGCCGGGGAGCTGTTTTTT. The encoded protein is CASRPRGTKAGELFF.

The chain links TRBV4-1 to TRBJ2-2; tentative D call: TRBD1 (7 bases). CDR3 length equals 15 residues. Germline V lookup: CDR1 MGHRA, CDR2 YSYEKL. V lost 1 base, J lost 5 bases, and 11 bases lay in between. The CDR3 loop is CASSQVQGGTGELFF. CDR3 nucleotide sequence: TGCGCCAGCAGCCAAGTTCAGGGGGGAACCGGGGAGCTGTTTTTT.

The rearrangement joins TRBV4-2 to TRBJ1-2, with D maybe TRBD1 (5 bases). The CDR3 is 16 residues long. V was cut by 0 bases and J by 0 bases, with 11 bases left in between. Per germline, CDR1 LGHNA and CDR2 YNFKEQ. The CDR3 reads CASSQDVTATNYGYTF. CDR3 DNA sequence: TGTGCCAGCAGCCAAGATGTGACAGCCACTAACTATGGCTACACCTTC.